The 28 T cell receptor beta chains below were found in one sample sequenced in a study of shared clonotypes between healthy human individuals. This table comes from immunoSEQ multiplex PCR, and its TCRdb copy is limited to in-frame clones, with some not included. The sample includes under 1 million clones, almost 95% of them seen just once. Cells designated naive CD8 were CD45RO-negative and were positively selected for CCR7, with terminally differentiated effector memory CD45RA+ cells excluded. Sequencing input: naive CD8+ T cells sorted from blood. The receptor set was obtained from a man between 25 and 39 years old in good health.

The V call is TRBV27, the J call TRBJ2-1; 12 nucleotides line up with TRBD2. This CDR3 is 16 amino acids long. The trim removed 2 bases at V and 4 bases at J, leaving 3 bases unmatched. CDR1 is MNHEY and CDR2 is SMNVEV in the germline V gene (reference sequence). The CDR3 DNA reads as TGTGCCAGCAGTTTACCCGGACTAGCGGGATACAATGAGCAGTTCTTC. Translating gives CASSLPGLAGYNEQFF.

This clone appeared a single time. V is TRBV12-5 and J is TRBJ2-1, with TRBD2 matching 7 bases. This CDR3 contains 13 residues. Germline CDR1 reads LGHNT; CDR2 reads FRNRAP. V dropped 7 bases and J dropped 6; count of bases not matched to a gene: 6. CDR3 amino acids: CASATGGFNEQFF. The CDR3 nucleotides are TGTGCTAGTGCCACGGGGGGTTTCAATGAGCAGTTCTTC.

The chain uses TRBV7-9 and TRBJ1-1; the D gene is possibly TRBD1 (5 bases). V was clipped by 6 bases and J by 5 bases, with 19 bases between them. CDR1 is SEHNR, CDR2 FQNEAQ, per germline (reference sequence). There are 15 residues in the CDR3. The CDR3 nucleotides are TGTGCCAGCAGTCACCCTTCGCGGGGCGAGACTGAAGCTTTCTTT. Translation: CASSHPSRGETEAFF.

CDR3: CASSLWGTQYF. The CDR3 DNA reads as TGTGCCAGCAGTTTATGGGGGACCCAGTACTTC. This chain uses TRBV28 with TRBJ2-5; D is ambiguous. Germline CDR1 MDHEN, CDR2 SYDVKM. The CDR3 is 11 amino acids. V lost 0 bases and J lost 7, with 3 bases in between.

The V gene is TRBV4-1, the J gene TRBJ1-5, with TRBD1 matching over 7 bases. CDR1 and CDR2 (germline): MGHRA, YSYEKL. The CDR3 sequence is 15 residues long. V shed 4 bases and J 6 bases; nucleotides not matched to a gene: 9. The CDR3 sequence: CASSLGGTELQPQHF. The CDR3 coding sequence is TGCGCCAGCAGCCTAGGAGGGACAGAGCTTCAGCCCCAGCATTTT.

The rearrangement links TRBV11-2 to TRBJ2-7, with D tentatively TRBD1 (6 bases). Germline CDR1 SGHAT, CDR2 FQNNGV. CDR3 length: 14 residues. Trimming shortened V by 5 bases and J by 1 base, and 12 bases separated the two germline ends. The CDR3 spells CASSTVGQSYEQYF. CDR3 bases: TGTGCCAGCAGCACAGTAGGACAGTCCTACGAGCAGTACTTC. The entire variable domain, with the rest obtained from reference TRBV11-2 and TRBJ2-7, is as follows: EAGVAQSPRYKIIEKRQSVAFWCNPISGHATLYWYQQILGQGPKLLIQFQNNGVVDDSQLPKDRFSAERLKGVDSTLKIQPAKLEDSAVYLCASSTVGQSYEQYFGPGTRLTVT.

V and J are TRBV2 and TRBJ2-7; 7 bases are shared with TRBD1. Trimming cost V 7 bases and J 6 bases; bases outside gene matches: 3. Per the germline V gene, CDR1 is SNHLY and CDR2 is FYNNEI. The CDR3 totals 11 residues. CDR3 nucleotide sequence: TGTGCCAGCATCGACAGGGTCGAGCAGTACTTC. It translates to CASIDRVEQYF.

The CDR3 bases are TGTGCCAGCAGCTTAGAGAGCCGTTCGGGATTTGCCTTGGAAGAGACCCAGTACTTC. Its translation is CASSLESRSGFALEETQYF. J is TRBJ2-5 and V is TRBV7-9, with a weak D call TRBD2 (5 bases). The CDR3 consists of 19 residues. V was shortened by 1 base and J by 3 bases, with 24 bases between the two germline ends. Germline V gene sequence: CDR1 SEHNR, CDR2 FQNEAQ (reference sequence).

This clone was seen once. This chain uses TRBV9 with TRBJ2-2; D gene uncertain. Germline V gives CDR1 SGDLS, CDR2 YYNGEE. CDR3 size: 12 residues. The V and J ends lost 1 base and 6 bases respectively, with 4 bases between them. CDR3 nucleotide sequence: TGTGCCAGCAGCGTATTACCCGGGGAGCTGTTTTTT. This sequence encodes CASSVLPGELFF.

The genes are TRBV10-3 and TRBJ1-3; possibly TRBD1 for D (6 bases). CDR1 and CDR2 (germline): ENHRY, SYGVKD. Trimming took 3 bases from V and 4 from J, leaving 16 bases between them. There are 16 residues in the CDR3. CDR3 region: CAISDVQGAKGNTIYF. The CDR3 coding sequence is TGTGCCATCAGTGACGTACAGGGAGCGAAGGGAAACACCATATATTTT.

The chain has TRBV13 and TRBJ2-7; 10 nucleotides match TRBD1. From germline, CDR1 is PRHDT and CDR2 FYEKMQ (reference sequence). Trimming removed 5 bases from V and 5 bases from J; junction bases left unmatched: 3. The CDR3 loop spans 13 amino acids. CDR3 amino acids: CASSGQGGNEQYF. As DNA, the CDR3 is TGTGCCAGCAGCGGACAGGGGGGCAACGAGCAGTACTTC.

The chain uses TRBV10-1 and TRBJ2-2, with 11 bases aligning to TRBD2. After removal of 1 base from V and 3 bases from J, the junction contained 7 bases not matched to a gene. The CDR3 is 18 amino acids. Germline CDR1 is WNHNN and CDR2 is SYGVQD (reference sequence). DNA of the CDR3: TGCGCCAGCAGTGAGTTCCGGACTAGCGGGCGAGACACCGGGGAGCTGTTTTTT. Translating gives CASSEFRTSGRDTGELFF.

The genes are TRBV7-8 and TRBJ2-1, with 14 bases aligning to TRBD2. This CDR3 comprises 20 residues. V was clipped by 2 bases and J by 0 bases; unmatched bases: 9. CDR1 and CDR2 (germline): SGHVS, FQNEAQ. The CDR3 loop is CASSLPAGTSGSPSYNEQFF. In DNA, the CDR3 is TGTGCCAGCAGCTTACCCGCCGGGACTAGCGGGAGTCCCTCCTACAATGAGCAGTTCTTC.

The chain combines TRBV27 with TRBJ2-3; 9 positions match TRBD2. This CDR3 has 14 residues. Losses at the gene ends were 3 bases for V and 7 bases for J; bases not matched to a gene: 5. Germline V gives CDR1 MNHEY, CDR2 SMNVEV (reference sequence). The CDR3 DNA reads TGTGCCAGCAGTTTTAGCGGGAGAGAAAATACGCAGTATTTT. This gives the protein CASSFSGRENTQYF.

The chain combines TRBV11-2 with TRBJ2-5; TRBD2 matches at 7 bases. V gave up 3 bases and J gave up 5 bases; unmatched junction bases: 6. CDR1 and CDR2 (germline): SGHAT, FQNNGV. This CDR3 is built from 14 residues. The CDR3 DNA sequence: TGTGCCAGCAGCTTGGCGGGGGTCGGCGAGACCCAGTACTTC. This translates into CASSLAGVGETQYF.

The CDR3 reads CASSVVATSEAFF. The CDR3 bases are TGTGCCAGCAGCGTAGTAGCCACGTCTGAAGCTTTCTTT. V usage is TRBV9 and J usage is TRBJ1-1, with no clear D. Trimming removed 0 bases at V and 6 bases at J, with 9 bases between. The CDR3 is made up of 13 amino acids. Germline-derived CDR1 and CDR2 are SGDLS and YYNGEE.

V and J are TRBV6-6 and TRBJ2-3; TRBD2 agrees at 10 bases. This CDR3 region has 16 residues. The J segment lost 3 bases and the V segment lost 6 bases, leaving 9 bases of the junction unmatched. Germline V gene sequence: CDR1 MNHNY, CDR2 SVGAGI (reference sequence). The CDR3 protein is CASSPLGLAETDTQYF. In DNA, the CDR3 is TGTGCCAGCAGCCCACTTGGACTAGCGGAGACAGATACGCAGTATTTT.

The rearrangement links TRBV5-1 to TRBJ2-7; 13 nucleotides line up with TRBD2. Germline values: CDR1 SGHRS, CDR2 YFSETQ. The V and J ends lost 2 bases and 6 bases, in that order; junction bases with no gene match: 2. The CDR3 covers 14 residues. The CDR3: CASSLLAGGREQYF. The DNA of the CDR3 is TGCGCCAGCAGCTTACTAGCGGGAGGGCGCGAGCAGTACTTC.

This CDR3 reads CASSLAGSLDRGYEQYF. In DNA, the CDR3 is TGTGCCAGCAGCTTAGCGGGGTCGTTGGACAGGGGCTACGAGCAGTACTTC. The genes are TRBV7-9 and TRBJ2-7; TRBD1 agrees at 9 bases. The CDR3 loop spans 17 amino acids. Looked up from germline, CDR1 is SEHNR and CDR2 is FQNEAQ (reference sequence). After removal of 0 bases from V and 3 bases from J, the junction contained 9 bases not matched to a gene. Full variable domain (missing parts from reference TRBV7-9 and TRBJ2-7): DTGVSQNPRHKITKRGQNVTFRCDPISEHNRLYWYRQTLGQGPEFLTYFQNEAQLEKSRLLSDRFSAERPKGSFSTLEIQRTEQGDSAMYLCASSLAGSLDRGYEQYFGPGTRLTVT.

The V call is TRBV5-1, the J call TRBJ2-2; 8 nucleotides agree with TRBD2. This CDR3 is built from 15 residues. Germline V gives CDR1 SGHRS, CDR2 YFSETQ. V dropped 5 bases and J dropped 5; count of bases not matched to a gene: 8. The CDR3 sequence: CASSTSGGGTGELFF. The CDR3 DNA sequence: TGCGCCAGCAGTACTAGCGGAGGGGGGACCGGGGAGCTGTTTTTT. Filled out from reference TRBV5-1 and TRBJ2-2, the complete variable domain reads KAGVTQTPRYLIKTRGQQVTLSCSPISGHRSVSWYQQTPGQGLQFLFEYFSETQRNKGNFPGRFSGRQFSNSRSEMNVSTLELGDSALYLCASSTSGGGTGELFFGEGSRLTVL.

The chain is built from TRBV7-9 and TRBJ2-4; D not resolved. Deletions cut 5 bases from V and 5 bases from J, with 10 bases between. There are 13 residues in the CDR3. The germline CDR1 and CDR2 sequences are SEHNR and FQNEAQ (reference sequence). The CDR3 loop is CASSPTVENIQYF. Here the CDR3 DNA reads TGTGCCAGCAGCCCGACGGTGGAAAACATTCAGTACTTC.

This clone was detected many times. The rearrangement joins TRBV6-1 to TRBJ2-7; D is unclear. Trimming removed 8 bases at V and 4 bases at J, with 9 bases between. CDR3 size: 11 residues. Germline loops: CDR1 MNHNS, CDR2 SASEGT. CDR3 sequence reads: CASVEFYEQYF. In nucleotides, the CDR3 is TGTGCCAGCGTGGAGTTTTACGAGCAGTACTTC.

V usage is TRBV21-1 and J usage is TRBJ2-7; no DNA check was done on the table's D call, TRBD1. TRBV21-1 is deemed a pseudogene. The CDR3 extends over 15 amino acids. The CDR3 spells CASSHADREAYEQYF. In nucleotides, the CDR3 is TGTGCCAGCAGCCACGCGGACAGGGAGGCCTACGAGCAGTACTTC.

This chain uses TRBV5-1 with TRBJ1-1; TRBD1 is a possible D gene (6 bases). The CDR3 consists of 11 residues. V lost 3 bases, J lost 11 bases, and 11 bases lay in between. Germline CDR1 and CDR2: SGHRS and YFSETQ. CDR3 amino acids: CASSSGVGAFF. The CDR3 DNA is TGCGCCAGCAGCTCAGGGGTCGGGGCTTTCTTT.

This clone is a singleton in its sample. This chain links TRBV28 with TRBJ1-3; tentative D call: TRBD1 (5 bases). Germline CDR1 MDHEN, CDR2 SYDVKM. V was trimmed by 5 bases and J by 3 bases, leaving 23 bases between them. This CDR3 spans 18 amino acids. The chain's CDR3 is CASSGTGVGAQGGNTIYF. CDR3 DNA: TGTGCCAGCAGTGGAACGGGGGTCGGGGCGCAAGGTGGAAACACCATATATTTT.

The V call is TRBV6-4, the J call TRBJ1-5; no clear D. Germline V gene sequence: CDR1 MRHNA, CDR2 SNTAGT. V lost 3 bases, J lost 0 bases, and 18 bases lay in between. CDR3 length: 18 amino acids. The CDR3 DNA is TGTGCCAGCAGTGATCCGTGCCAGGATATGTATAGCAATCAGCCCCAGCATTTT. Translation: CASSDPCQDMYSNQPQHF.

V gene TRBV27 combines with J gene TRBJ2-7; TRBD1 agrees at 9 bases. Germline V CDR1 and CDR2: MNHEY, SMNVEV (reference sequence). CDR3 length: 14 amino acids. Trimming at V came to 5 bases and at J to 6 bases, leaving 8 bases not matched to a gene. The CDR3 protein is CASSRRDRVGEQYF. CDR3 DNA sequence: TGTGCCAGCAGTCGCCGGGACAGGGTAGGCGAGCAGTACTTC.

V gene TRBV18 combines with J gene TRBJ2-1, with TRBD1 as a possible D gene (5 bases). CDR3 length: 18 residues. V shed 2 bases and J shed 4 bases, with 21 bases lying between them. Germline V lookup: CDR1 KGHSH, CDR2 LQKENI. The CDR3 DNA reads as TGTGCCAGCTCACCAACACAAGGCAGGGTTTACCCTTACAATGAGCAGTTCTTC. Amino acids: CASSPTQGRVYPYNEQFF.